Below are 20 T cell receptor beta chains sequenced from a single sample in a study of Ad26.COV2.S vaccination and SARS-CoV-2 variants. The treatment was: approximately 18 received Ad26.COV2.S at low or high dose, single or two shots; roughly 5 received placebo; per-sample allocation not given. The samples date from day 63 after the first vaccine or placebo injection. Sequenced by immunoSEQ multiplex PCR; TCRdb stores in-frame clones only, minus some. The repertoire has 350,000 to 450,000 clones, about 92% of them found once; the top ten carry around 1.8%. The source material was peripheral blood, sampled in a trial of Ad26.COV2.S vaccine versus placebo. These receptors all come from a person between 18 and 59 years old who received the Ad26.COV2.S COVID-19 vaccine or a placebo.

This clone was seen just once. The CDR3 protein is CASSENVGEAYEQYF. Here the CDR3 DNA reads TGTGCCAGCAGTGAAAATGTAGGGGAGGCCTACGAGCAGTACTTC. V gene TRBV6-1 combines with J gene TRBJ2-7; a possible D gene is TRBD2 (6 bases). V gave up 2 bases and J gave up 2 bases, with 13 bases separating them. Per the germline V gene, CDR1 is MNHNS and CDR2 is SASEGT. The length of the CDR3 is 15 residues.

This rearrangement joins TRBV10-3 to TRBJ1-1; 7 positions agree with TRBD1. V lost 6 bases to trimming and J lost 7 bases; unmatched junction nucleotides: 8. Germline V gene lookup returns CDR1 ENHRY and CDR2 SYGVKD. This CDR3 contains 13 residues. In nucleotides, the CDR3 is TGTGCCATCAGATCGGACAGGTCTCTTGAAGCTTTCTTT. This codes for CAIRSDRSLEAFF.

This clone appeared a single time. V gene TRBV7-2 combines with J gene TRBJ2-7; 11 nucleotides line up with TRBD2. Per the germline V gene, CDR1 is SGHTA and CDR2 is FQGNSA. The CDR3 sequence is 14 residues long. J lost 4 bases, V lost 2 bases, and 1 base had no gene match. The CDR3 protein is CASSLTSGGYEQYF. Written as DNA, the CDR3 is TGTGCCAGCAGCTTAACTAGCGGGGGTTACGAGCAGTACTTC.

V usage is TRBV7-6 and J usage is TRBJ1-4; D remains unclear. This CDR3 is 15 amino acids long. The V and J ends lost 0 bases and 3 bases respectively, with 8 bases between them. Germline CDR1 is SGHVS and CDR2 is FNYEAQ. DNA for the CDR3: TGTGCCAGCAGCTTAGCCCCAGGCCCTAATGAAAAACTGTTTTTT. Protein: CASSLAPGPNEKLFF.

V and J are TRBV18 and TRBJ1-3, with D possibly being TRBD1 (5 bases). The CDR3 has 17 residues. The V end lost 1 base, the J end lost 0 bases, and 13 bases lay between the germline ends. Germline V lookup: CDR1 KGHSH, CDR2 LQKENI. CDR3 region: CASSPRQQASSGNTIYF. CDR3 nucleotide sequence: TGTGCCAGCTCACCACGGCAACAGGCATCCTCTGGAAACACCATATATTTT.

The chain is built from TRBV7-2 and TRBJ1-6; 8 bases map to TRBD1. The V and J ends lost 5 bases and 9 bases, in that order; junction bases with no gene match: 15. The germline gives CDR1 SGHTA, CDR2 FQGNSA. This CDR3 comprises 17 residues. CDR3 sequence: CASSPRRGQGLSSPLHF. DNA for the CDR3: TGTGCCAGCAGCCCTCGCCGCGGACAGGGCCTTAGTTCACCCCTCCACTTT. The entire variable domain, with the rest obtained from reference TRBV7-2 and TRBJ1-6, is as follows: GAGVSQSPSNKVTEKGKDVELRCDPISGHTALYWYRQSLGQGLEFLIYFQGNSAPDKSGLPSDRFSAERTGGSVSTLTIQRTQQEDSAVYLCASSPRRGQGLSSPLHFGNGTRLTVT.

The rearrangement uses TRBV7-2 and TRBJ2-7, with a possible D match to TRBD2 (7 bases). Trimming shortened V by 2 bases and J by 2 bases, and 13 bases separated the two germline ends. Germline-derived CDR1 and CDR2 are SGHTA and FQGNSA. The CDR3 totals 15 residues. The CDR3 coding sequence is TGTGCCAGCAGCTTAATGAGGGGGGGCGCCTACGAGCAGTACTTC. Encoded protein: CASSLMRGGAYEQYF.

The chain recombines TRBV3-1 (or the pseudogene TRBV3-2) with TRBJ2-7; tentatively, D is TRBD2 (6 bases). V was trimmed by 1 base and J by 0 bases, leaving 13 bases between them. The CDR3 is 16 residues long. Germline-derived CDR1 and CDR2 are LGHDT and YNNKEL (reference sequence). CDR3 coding DNA: TGTGCCAGCAGCCAAGGCGGCGGGGTAGACTCCTACGAGCAGTACTTC. It codes for CASSQGGGVDSYEQYF.

Here the CDR3 DNA reads TGTGCCAGCAGTTACTCTCCAGGTCAATCATACTACGAGCAGTACTTC. It specifies CASSYSPGQSYYEQYF. The gene calls are TRBV6-5 and TRBJ2-7; D remains ambiguous. CDR3 length: 16 residues. V was pared by 0 bases and J by 3 bases, with 15 bases between. The V gene's germline CDR1 is MNHEY and CDR2 SVGAGI.

This clone was recorded once. This chain joins TRBV28 and TRBJ2-7, with 9 bases identical to TRBD2. Germline CDR1 and CDR2: MDHEN and SYDVKM. Losses at the gene ends were 5 bases for V and 3 bases for J; bases not matched to a gene: 8. The CDR3 is 15 residues long. The CDR3 loop reads CASSVRSGGHYEQYF. The CDR3 nucleotides read TGTGCCAGCAGTGTTCGTAGCGGGGGCCACTACGAGCAGTACTTC.

The chain combines TRBV6-5 with TRBJ1-2; no definite D call. The CDR3 spans 12 residues. The germline V and J ends were trimmed by 6 bases and 2 bases, with 7 bases remaining between them. Germline V gene sequence: CDR1 MNHEY, CDR2 SVGAGI. The DNA of the CDR3 is TGTGCCAGCAGACGGCAGAACTATGGCTACACCTTC. This encodes CASRRQNYGYTF.

The V gene is TRBV11-2, the J gene TRBJ1-1; 8 positions agree with TRBD1. The CDR3 spans 12 residues. CDR1 and CDR2 from the germline V gene are SGHAT and FQNNGV. V trimming: 5 bases; J trimming: 8 bases; junction bases outside the gene matches: 4. The CDR3 reads CASSGTGQEAFF. CDR3 coding DNA: TGTGCCAGCAGCGGGACAGGTCAAGAAGCTTTCTTT.

This rearrangement joins TRBV27 to TRBJ1-2; TRBD1 aligns across 7 bases. From germline, CDR1 is MNHEY and CDR2 SMNVEV (reference sequence). This CDR3 comprises 14 residues. The J segment lost 5 bases and the V segment lost 4 bases, leaving 7 bases of the junction unmatched. The CDR3 reads CASSWAQGGYGYTF. DNA of the CDR3: TGTGCCAGCAGTTGGGCGCAGGGGGGTTATGGCTACACCTTC.

The genes are TRBV15 and TRBJ1-1, with 10 bases aligning to TRBD1. The CDR3 runs to 16 residues. Unmatched junction bases numbered 3, after V lost 2 bases and J lost 0 bases. Germline values: CDR1 LNHNV, CDR2 YYDKDF (reference sequence). The CDR3, as DNA: TGTGCCACCAGCAGACCCGGGACAGGGGTGAACACTGAAGCTTTCTTT. Its protein is CATSRPGTGVNTEAFF.

V and J are TRBV7-9 and TRBJ2-1; D unclear. V was shortened by 0 bases and J by 8 bases, with 8 bases between the two germline ends. This CDR3 region has 13 residues. Germline loops: CDR1 SEHNR, CDR2 FQNEAQ (reference sequence). CDR3 sequence (DNA): TGTGCCAGCAGCTTAGCGCCTTGGGATGAGCAGTTCTTC. It is translated as CASSLAPWDEQFF.

V is TRBV20-1 and J is TRBJ1-1; TRBD1 is a possible D gene (5 bases). Germline values: CDR1 DFQATT, CDR2 SNEGSKA (reference sequence). The CDR3 has 11 residues. CDR3 sequence: CSLYRGPEAFF. For the CDR3, the DNA is TGCAGCCTCTATCGGGGACCTGAAGCTTTCTTT.

V usage is TRBV6-5 and J usage is TRBJ1-5; TRBD1 agrees at 8 bases. The CDR3 spans 15 residues. Germline V gives CDR1 MNHEY, CDR2 SVGAGI. V was clipped by 6 bases and J by 0 bases; unmatched bases: 4. The CDR3 DNA follows: TGTGCCAGCAGCCAAGACAGGGGTAGCAATCAGCCCCAGCATTTT. It specifies CASSQDRGSNQPQHF.

V usage is TRBV9 and J usage is TRBJ2-1, with D perhaps matching TRBD1 (6 bases). The V end was cut by 5 bases, the J end by 1 base, with 19 bases between. CDR1 and CDR2 (germline): SGDLS, YYNGEE. CDR3 size: 17 residues. This CDR3 is CASRNRTATTSYNEQFF. CDR3 in DNA: TGTGCCAGCAGAAACCGGACAGCGACTACTTCCTACAATGAGCAGTTCTTC.

The gene calls are TRBV4-1 and TRBJ1-2; 7 nucleotides align to TRBD1. After removal of 3 bases from V and 3 bases from J, the junction contained 7 bases not matched to a gene. The CDR3 covers 15 residues. Looked up from germline, CDR1 is MGHRA and CDR2 is YSYEKL. CDR3 loop: CASSHTDRVDYGYTF. DNA of the CDR3: TGCGCCAGCAGCCATACCGACAGGGTCGACTATGGCTACACCTTC.

V is TRBV4-1 and J is TRBJ2-6, with a possible D match to TRBD2 (6 bases). The CDR3 has 16 residues. CDR1 MGHRA and CDR2 YSYEKL come from the germline V gene. With 0 bases removed from V and 2 bases from J, the gap between germline ends came to 8 bases. CDR3 region: CASSQDRGTGANVLTF. DNA of the CDR3: TGCGCCAGCAGCCAAGATCGGGGGACTGGGGCCAACGTCCTGACTTTC.